These 4 T cell receptor beta chains came from one sample sequenced in a study of blood T cell repertoires in COVID-19. Using immunoSEQ multiplex PCR, the repertoire was profiled, and TCRdb retains in-frame clones only, with some absent. The sample lists 150,000 or so clones, around 87% seen once, with 1% to 1.5% in the top ten. Sequencing was done on a sample of PBMCs or T cells enriched from blood (not recorded which). The receptors come from a woman aged 30 to 39 with acute COVID-19.

This clone was seen only a few times. J is TRBJ1-6 and V is TRBV4-3; 7 bases map to TRBD1. The CDR3 is 14 amino acids. After removal of 3 bases from V and 8 bases from J, the junction contained 4 bases not matched to a gene. Germline CDR1 is LGHNA and CDR2 is YSLEER. CDR3 coding DNA: TGCGCCAGCAGCCAGACAGGGTTGGATTCACCCCTCCACTTT. Its translation is CASSQTGLDSPLHF.

The rearrangement joins TRBV27 to TRBJ2-1, with 7 bases identical to TRBD2. The CDR3 is 16 residues long. CDR1 and CDR2 from the germline V gene are MNHEY and SMNVEV (reference sequence). V gave up 0 bases and J gave up 2 bases; unmatched junction bases: 4. The CDR3 reads CASSLSGLPPYNEQFF. CDR3 in DNA: TGTGCCAGCAGTTTATCGGGACTACCACCCTACAATGAGCAGTTCTTC.

The V and J genes are TRBV7-3 and TRBJ2-1; possible D gene TRBD2, 6 bases. This CDR3 has 15 amino acids. Trimming stripped 3 bases from V and 9 bases from J, with 18 bases between. Per the germline V gene, CDR1 is SGHTA and CDR2 is FQGTGA. CDR3 sequence reads: CASSFRQGGLGEQFF. CDR3 DNA: TGTGCCAGCAGCTTTCGGCAGGGAGGTCTCGGTGAGCAGTTCTTC.

This clone was picked up one time. The rearrangement uses TRBV3-1 (or the pseudogene TRBV3-2) and TRBJ2-3, with 9 nucleotides matching TRBD2. Germline V gives CDR1 LGHDT, CDR2 YNNKEL (reference sequence). The junction had 8 bases not matched to a gene; V was cut back by 5 bases and J by 2 bases. This CDR3 region has 16 residues. The CDR3 is CASSVWLAGHTDTQYF. The CDR3 coding sequence is TGTGCCAGCAGCGTATGGCTAGCGGGACACACAGATACGCAGTATTTT.